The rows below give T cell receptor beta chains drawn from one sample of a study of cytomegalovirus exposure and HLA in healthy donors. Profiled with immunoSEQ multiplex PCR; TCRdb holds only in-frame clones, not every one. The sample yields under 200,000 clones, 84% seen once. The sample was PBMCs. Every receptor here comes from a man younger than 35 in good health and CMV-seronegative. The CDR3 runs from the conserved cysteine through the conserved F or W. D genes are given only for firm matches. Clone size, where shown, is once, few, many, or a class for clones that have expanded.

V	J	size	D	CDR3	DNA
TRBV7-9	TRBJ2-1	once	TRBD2	CASSSHMLAGRYEQFF	TGTGCCAGCAGCTCCCACATGCTAGCGGGCAGGTATGAGCAGTTCTTC
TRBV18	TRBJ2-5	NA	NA	CASSPEFPGFETQYF	TGTGCCAGCTCACCCGAATTTCCAGGTTTCGAGACCCAGTACTTC
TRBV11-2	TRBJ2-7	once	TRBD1	CATSKGTGKFYEQYF	TGTGCCACCTCGAAAGGGACAGGGAAATTCTACGAGCAGTACTTC
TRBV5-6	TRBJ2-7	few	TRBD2	CASSDKAGGGEQYF	TGTGCCAGCAGCGACAAAGCGGGAGGGGGTGAGCAGTACTTC
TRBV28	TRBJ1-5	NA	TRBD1	CASSPGQPRKPQHF	TGTGCCAGCAGTCCGGGACAGCCGAGAAAGCCCCAGCATTTT
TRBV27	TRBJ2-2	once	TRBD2	CASSLGLAGEELFF	TGTGCCAGCAGTTTAGGGCTAGCGGGAGAGGAGCTGTTTTTT
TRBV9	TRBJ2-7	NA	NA	CASSVGVGAVYEQYF	TGTGCCAGCAGCGTAGGGGTGGGGGCCGTTTACGAGCAGTACTTC
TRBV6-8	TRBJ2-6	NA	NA	CASSYREGGEIPGANVLTF	TGTGCCAGCAGTTACCGCGAAGGAGGGGAGATTCCTGGGGCCAACGTCCTGACTTTC
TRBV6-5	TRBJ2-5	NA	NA	CASSQARDQETQYF	TGTGCCAGCAGTCAGGCCAGGGACCAAGAGACCCAGTACTTC
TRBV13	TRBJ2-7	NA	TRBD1	CASSLGDRGYEQYF	TGTGCCAGCAGCTTAGGGGACAGGGGCTACGAGCAGTACTTC
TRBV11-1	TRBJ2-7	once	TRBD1	CASSIDRGAEQYF	TGTGCCAGCAGCATCGACAGGGGTGCCGAGCAGTACTTC
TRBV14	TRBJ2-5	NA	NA	CASSQGLLTQETQYF	TGTGCCAGCAGCCAAGGACTCTTGACCCAAGAGACCCAGTACTTC
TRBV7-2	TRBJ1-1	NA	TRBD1	CASSSPGTAMNTEAFF	TGTGCCAGCAGCTCCCCCGGGACAGCCATGAACACTGAAGCTTTCTTT
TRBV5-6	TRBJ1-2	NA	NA	CASSSGIKGSNYGYTF	TGTGCCAGCAGCTCAGGGATAAAAGGGTCTAACTATGGCTACACCTTC
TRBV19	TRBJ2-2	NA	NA	CASSIPTGNTGELFF	TGTGCCAGTAGTATCCCGACGGGGAACACCGGGGAGCTGTTTTTT
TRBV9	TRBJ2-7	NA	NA	CASSVAGNFQSEQYF	TGTGCCAGCAGCGTAGCAGGGAACTTCCAGAGCGAGCAGTACTTC
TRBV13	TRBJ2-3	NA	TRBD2	CASSLRAGGRTDTQYF	TGTGCCAGCAGCTTACGGGCGGGGGGCCGCACAGATACGCAGTATTTT
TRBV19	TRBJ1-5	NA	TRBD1	CASRDRVTYQPQHF	TGTGCCAGTCGGGACAGGGTTACGTATCAGCCCCAGCATTTT
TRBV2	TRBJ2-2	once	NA	CASEGRRAPGELFF	TGTGCCAGCGAAGGCAGGAGGGCGCCCGGGGAGCTGTTTTTT
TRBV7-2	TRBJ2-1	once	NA	CASSPSYNEQFF	TGTGCCAGCAGTCCATCCTACAATGAGCAGTTCTTC
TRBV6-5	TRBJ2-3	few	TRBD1	CASMLSRDREHTQYF	TGTGCCAGCATGCTGTCCCGGGACAGGGAACATACGCAGTATTTT
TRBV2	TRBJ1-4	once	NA	CASSPDRFNEKLFF	TGTGCCAGCAGTCCGGACAGATTTAATGAAAAACTGTTTTTT
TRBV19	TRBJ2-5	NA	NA	CASSVPGGSETQYF	TGTGCCAGTAGTGTTCCCGGGGGATCAGAGACCCAGTACTTC
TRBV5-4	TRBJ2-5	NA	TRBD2	CASSSAQTSGSETQYF	TGTGCCAGCAGTTCCGCCCAGACTAGCGGGAGTGAGACCCAGTACTTC
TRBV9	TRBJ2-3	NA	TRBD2	CASSPISGSGTDTQYF	TGTGCCAGCAGCCCTATTAGCGGGAGCGGCACAGATACGCAGTATTTT
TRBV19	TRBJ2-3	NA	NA	CASRGRQEGGTDTQYF	TGTGCCAGTAGAGGGCGACAGGAAGGAGGCACAGATACGCAGTATTTT
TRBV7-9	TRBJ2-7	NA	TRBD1	CASSSPRGTGYEQYF	TGTGCCAGCAGCTCCCCTAGGGGGACAGGCTACGAGCAGTACTTC
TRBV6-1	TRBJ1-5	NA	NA	CATRNRPDQPQHF	TGTGCCACCCGGAACAGGCCCGATCAGCCCCAGCATTTT
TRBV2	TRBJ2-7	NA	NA	CASSDSSYEQYF	TGTGCCAGCAGTGACAGCTCCTACGAGCAGTACTTC
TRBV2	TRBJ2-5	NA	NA	CASSQRIPGETQYF	TGTGCCAGCAGCCAAAGGATCCCCGGGGAGACCCAGTACTTC
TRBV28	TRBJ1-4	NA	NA	CASSLTGSFAPATNEKLFF	TGTGCCAGCAGTTTAACAGGGAGTTTTGCCCCGGCAACTAATGAAAAACTGTTTTTT
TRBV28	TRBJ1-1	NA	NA	CASSLFSTGRLNTEAFF	TGTGCCAGCAGTTTATTCTCGACAGGCAGACTGAACACTGAAGCTTTCTTT
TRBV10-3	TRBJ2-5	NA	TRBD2	CAISGSGTSGEETQYF	TGTGCCATCAGTGGTTCCGGGACTAGCGGGGAAGAGACCCAGTACTTC
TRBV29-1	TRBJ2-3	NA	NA	CSVDYSPDTQYF	TGCAGCGTTGATTACAGTCCGGATACGCAGTATTTT
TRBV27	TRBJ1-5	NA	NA	CASRETGKGNQPQHF	TGTGCCAGCAGGGAAACAGGGAAAGGCAATCAGCCCCAGCATTTT
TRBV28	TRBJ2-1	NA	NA	CASSLASGPYNEQFF	TGTGCCAGCAGTTTAGCTTCAGGGCCCTACAATGAGCAGTTCTTC
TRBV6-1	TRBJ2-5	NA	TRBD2	CATSSGAETQYF	TGTGCCACCAGTAGCGGGGCGGAGACCCAGTACTTC
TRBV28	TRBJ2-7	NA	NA	CASSLTGQPYEQYF	TGTGCCAGCAGTCTCACCGGACAGCCCTACGAGCAGTACTTC
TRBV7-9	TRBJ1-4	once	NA	CASSSSPGEKLFF	TGTGCCAGCAGCTCGAGCCCCGGGGAAAAACTGTTTTTT